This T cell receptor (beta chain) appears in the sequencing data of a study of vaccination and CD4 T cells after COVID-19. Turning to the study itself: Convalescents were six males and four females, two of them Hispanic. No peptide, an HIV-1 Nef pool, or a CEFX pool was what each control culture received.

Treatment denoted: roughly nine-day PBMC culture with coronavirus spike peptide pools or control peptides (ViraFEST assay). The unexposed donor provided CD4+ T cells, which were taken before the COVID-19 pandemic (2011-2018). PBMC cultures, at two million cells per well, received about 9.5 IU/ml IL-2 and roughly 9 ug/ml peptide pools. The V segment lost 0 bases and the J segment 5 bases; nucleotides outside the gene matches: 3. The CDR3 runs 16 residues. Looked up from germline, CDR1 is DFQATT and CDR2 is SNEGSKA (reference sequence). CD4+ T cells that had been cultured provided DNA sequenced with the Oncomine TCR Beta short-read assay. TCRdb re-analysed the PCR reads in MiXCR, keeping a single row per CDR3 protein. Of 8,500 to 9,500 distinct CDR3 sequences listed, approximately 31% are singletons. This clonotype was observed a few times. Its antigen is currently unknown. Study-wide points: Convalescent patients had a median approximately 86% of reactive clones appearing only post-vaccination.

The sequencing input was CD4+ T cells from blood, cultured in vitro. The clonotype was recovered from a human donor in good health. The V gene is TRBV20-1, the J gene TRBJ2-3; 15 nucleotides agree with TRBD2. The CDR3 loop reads CSARDGTSGGIDTQYF. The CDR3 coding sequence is TGCAGTGCTAGAGATGGGACTAGCGGGGGGATAGATACGCAGTATTTT.